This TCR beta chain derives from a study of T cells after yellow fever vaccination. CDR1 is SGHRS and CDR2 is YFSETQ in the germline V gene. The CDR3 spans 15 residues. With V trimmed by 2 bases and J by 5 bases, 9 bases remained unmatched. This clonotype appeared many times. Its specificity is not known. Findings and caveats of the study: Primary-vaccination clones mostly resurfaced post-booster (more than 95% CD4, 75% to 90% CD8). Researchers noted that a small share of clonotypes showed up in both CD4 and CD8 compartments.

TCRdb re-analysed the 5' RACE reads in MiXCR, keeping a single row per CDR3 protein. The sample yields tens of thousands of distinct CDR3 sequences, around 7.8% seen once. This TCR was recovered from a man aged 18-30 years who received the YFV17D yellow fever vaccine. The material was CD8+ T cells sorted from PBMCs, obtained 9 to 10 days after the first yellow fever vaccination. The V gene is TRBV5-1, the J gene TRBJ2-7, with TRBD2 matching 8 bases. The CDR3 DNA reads TGCGCCAGCAGCTTTAGCGGGGCAACGATACACGAGCAGTACTTC. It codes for CASSFSGATIHEQYF. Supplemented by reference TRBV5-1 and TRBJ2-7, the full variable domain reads KAGVTQTPRYLIKTRGQQVTLSCSPISGHRSVSWYQQTPGQGLQFLFEYFSETQRNKGNFPGRFSGRQFSNSRSEMNVSTLELGDSALYLCASSFSGATIHEQYFGPGTRLTVT.